The 19 T cell receptor beta chains below all came from one sample that was sequenced in a study of blood T cell repertoires in COVID-19. The data were produced by immunoSEQ multiplex PCR, yet TCRdb's version contains in-frame clones alone and is incomplete. The sample lists about 670,000 clones; about nine tenths were seen once. The sample comprised peripheral blood. Receptors originate from a woman aged 18-30 years with acute or convalescent COVID-19.

The chain uses TRBV5-1 and TRBJ2-2; unclear D gene. Germline values: CDR1 SGHRS, CDR2 YFSETQ. V was shortened by 2 bases and J by 6 bases, with 8 bases between the two germline ends. This CDR3 is built from 13 residues. CDR3 nucleotides: TGCGCCAGCAGCTTAGTTGAGGCCGGGGAGCTGTTTTTT. Translated, it gives CASSLVEAGELFF.

This clone was recorded a few times. The chain employs TRBV7-3 and TRBJ1-2; 10 bases match TRBD1. This CDR3 region has 14 residues. Germline-derived CDR1 and CDR2 are SGHTA and FQGTGA. V lost 2 bases to trimming and J lost 3 bases; unmatched junction nucleotides: 0. DNA of the CDR3: TGTGCCAGCAGCTTAGACAGGGGGCACTATGGCTACACCTTC. It is translated as CASSLDRGHYGYTF. The whole variable domain, filled in from reference TRBV7-3 and TRBJ1-2, reads GAGVSQTPSNKVTEKGKYVELRCDPISGHTALYWYRQSLGQGPEFLIYFQGTGAADDSGLPNDRFFAVRPEGSVSTLKIQRTERGDSAVYLCASSLDRGHYGYTFGSGTRLTVV.

This clone was recorded a few times. The chain recombines TRBV10-3 with TRBJ2-2, with D unresolved. This CDR3 spans 14 amino acids. Germline V gene lookup returns CDR1 ENHRY and CDR2 SYGVKD. The V end lost 3 bases, the J end lost 6 bases, and 11 bases lay between the germline ends. The CDR3 sequence: CAISDQILSGELFF. CDR3 bases: TGTGCCATCAGTGATCAGATTCTTTCCGGGGAGCTGTTTTTT.

V and J are TRBV6-4 and TRBJ2-7; possible D gene TRBD1, 5 bases. Germline V lookup: CDR1 MRHNA, CDR2 SNTAGT. V dropped 5 bases and J dropped 4 bases, with 6 bases sitting between them. The CDR3 covers 11 residues. The CDR3 sequence is CASSRGYEQYF. CDR3 coding DNA: TGTGCCAGCAGTAGGGGATACGAGCAGTACTTC.

Only a few counts were recorded for this clone. The chain uses TRBV4-1 and TRBJ1-5, with 9 bases aligning to TRBD1. The trim removed 2 bases at V and 7 bases at J, leaving 6 bases unmatched. The germline CDR1 and CDR2 sequences are MGHRA and YSYEKL. This CDR3 is built from 15 residues. The CDR3: CASSQLSGQGQPQHF. In nucleotides, the CDR3 is TGCGCCAGCAGCCAATTATCGGGACAGGGCCAGCCCCAGCATTTT.

The chain couples TRBV11-2 to TRBJ2-5; 11 bases are a match to TRBD2. V shed 2 bases and J 3 bases; nucleotides not matched to a gene: 5. The CDR3 has 16 residues. CDR1 is SGHAT, CDR2 FQNNGV, per germline. The CDR3 sequence is CASSLTLLAGEETQYF. CDR3 DNA: TGTGCCAGCAGCTTAACCCTACTAGCGGGGGAAGAGACCCAGTACTTC.

CDR3 in amino acids: CASSDSGENTGELFF. CDR3 nucleotides: TGTGCCAGCAGTGACTCCGGAGAGAACACCGGGGAGCTGTTTTTT. This chain links TRBV6-4 with TRBJ2-2; D is unclear. Germline V gene sequence: CDR1 MRHNA, CDR2 SNTAGT. V lost 0 bases and J lost 1, with 6 bases in between. CDR3 length equals 15 residues.

This clone was observed a single time. The CDR3 here is CSASSGQGNQPQHF. Here the CDR3 DNA reads TGCAGTGCCAGTAGCGGACAGGGGAATCAGCCCCAGCATTTT. The rearrangement uses TRBV20-1 and TRBJ1-5, with 9 bases aligning to TRBD1. CDR3 length: 14 residues. V lost 6 bases, J lost 4 bases, and 7 bases stayed unmatched. The germline gives CDR1 DFQATT, CDR2 SNEGSKA (reference sequence).

The chain links TRBV30 to TRBJ1-1; 7 bases map to TRBD1. V lost 5 bases to trimming and J lost 0 bases; unmatched junction nucleotides: 6. Germline loops: CDR1 GTSNPN, CDR2 SVGIG (reference sequence). The CDR3 loop spans 14 amino acids. The CDR3 loop is CAWAGDSMNTEAFF. CDR3 nucleotide sequence: TGTGCCTGGGCCGGGGACAGCATGAACACTGAAGCTTTCTTT. The variable domain in full, completed from reference TRBV30 and TRBJ1-1, reads SQTIHQWPATLVQPVGSPLSLECTVEGTSNPNLYWYRQAAGRGLQLLFYSVGIGQISSEVPQNLSASRPQDRQFILSSKKLLLSDSGFYLCAWAGDSMNTEAFFGQGTRLTVV.

The chain uses TRBV27 and TRBJ1-1; weak D call: TRBD1 (5 bases). This CDR3 has 15 amino acids. V dropped 6 bases and J dropped 2 bases, with 16 bases sitting between them. Germline V gene lookup returns CDR1 MNHEY and CDR2 SMNVEV (reference sequence). The CDR3: CASSPGLGVNTEAFF. DNA of the CDR3: TGTGCCAGCAGCCCAGGGTTAGGAGTTAACACTGAAGCTTTCTTT.

The chain has TRBV27 and TRBJ1-6; 10 nucleotides match TRBD1. V dropped 1 base and J dropped 6; count of bases not matched to a gene: 3. Germline values: CDR1 MNHEY, CDR2 SMNVEV (reference sequence). This CDR3 is 16 amino acids long. In DNA form, the CDR3 reads TGTGCCAGCAGTTTATTCGGGGACAGGGGTAATTCACCCCTCCACTTT. This sequence encodes CASSLFGDRGNSPLHF.

The CDR3 protein is CASSLSPPGGGNTIYF. The CDR3 coding sequence is TGTGCCAGCAGTTTATCCCCGCCAGGGGGTGGAAACACCATATATTTT. J is TRBJ1-3 and V is TRBV28, with TRBD1 matching over 7 bases. The CDR3 is 16 residues long. The germline CDR1 and CDR2 sequences are MDHEN and SYDVKM. The ends lost 1 base at V and 3 bases at J; junction bases unmatched: 6.

The chain recombines TRBV4-2 with TRBJ1-4, with D maybe TRBD1 (5 bases). Germline CDR1 and CDR2: LGHNA and YNFKEQ. V lost 0 bases to trimming and J lost 4 bases, with 9 bases between them. The CDR3 runs to 15 residues. The CDR3 spells CASSQEEGINEKLFF. CDR3 DNA sequence: TGTGCCAGCAGCCAAGAGGAGGGGATTAATGAAAAACTGTTTTTT.

This clone was counted only a few times. The chain combines TRBV28 with TRBJ1-1, with 10 bases identical to TRBD1. CDR1 is MDHEN and CDR2 is SYDVKM in the germline V gene. The V and J ends lost 6 bases and 5 bases, in that order; junction bases with no gene match: 12. The CDR3 loop spans 16 amino acids. This CDR3 is CASRTGTGVGGTEAFF. DNA for the CDR3: TGTGCCAGCAGAACCGGGACAGGGGTTGGCGGTACTGAAGCTTTCTTT.

The V gene is TRBV19, the J gene TRBJ1-5; perhaps TRBD1 as D (5 bases). The germline V and J ends were trimmed by 7 bases and 5 bases, with 12 bases remaining between them. This CDR3 has 13 amino acids. Per germline, CDR1 LNHDA and CDR2 SQIVND (reference sequence). CDR3 loop: CASTQGVYQPQHF. The CDR3 bases are TGTGCCAGTACGCAAGGGGTCTATCAGCCCCAGCATTTT.

In this sample, this clone turned up a few times. The sample has other DNA sequences that encode this CDR3 too. The chain joins TRBV3-1 (or the pseudogene TRBV3-2) to TRBJ1-1; a possible D gene is TRBD1 (5 bases). The CDR3 extends over 14 amino acids. The germline V and J ends were trimmed by 1 base and 4 bases, with 10 bases remaining between them. Germline lookup yields CDR1 LGHDT and CDR2 YNNKEL (reference sequence). The CDR3 is CASSQAGRGTEAFF. DNA for the CDR3: TGTGCCAGCAGCCAAGCGGGTAGGGGCACTGAAGCTTTCTTT.

V gene TRBV18 combines with J gene TRBJ1-1; TRBD1 might be the D (5 bases). V dropped 3 bases and J dropped 4 bases, with 12 bases sitting between them. The V gene's germline CDR1 is KGHSH and CDR2 LQKENI. The CDR3 loop spans 14 amino acids. The CDR3 here is CASSPNAGGTEAFF. The CDR3 DNA is TGTGCCAGCTCACCCAATGCGGGGGGCACTGAAGCTTTCTTT.

The CDR3 nucleotides read TGTGCCAGCAGTGACAGGGGGATGTTTGAAAAACTGTTTTTT. This codes for CASSDRGMFEKLFF. The chain joins TRBV27 to TRBJ1-4; 9 nucleotides agree with TRBD1. The CDR3 loop spans 14 amino acids. V was clipped by 5 bases and J by 7 bases; unmatched bases: 5. Germline V lookup: CDR1 MNHEY, CDR2 SMNVEV (reference sequence).

This sequence joins TRBV10-2 and TRBJ2-1, with D possibly matching TRBD2 (6 bases). CDR3 length: 13 amino acids. Looked up from germline, CDR1 is WSHSY and CDR2 is SAAADI. V dropped 8 bases and J dropped 5 bases, with 13 bases sitting between them. CDR3 nucleotide sequence: TGCGCCAGCGCGGGACTTACCAACAATGAGCAGTTCTTC. It yields the protein CASAGLTNNEQFF.